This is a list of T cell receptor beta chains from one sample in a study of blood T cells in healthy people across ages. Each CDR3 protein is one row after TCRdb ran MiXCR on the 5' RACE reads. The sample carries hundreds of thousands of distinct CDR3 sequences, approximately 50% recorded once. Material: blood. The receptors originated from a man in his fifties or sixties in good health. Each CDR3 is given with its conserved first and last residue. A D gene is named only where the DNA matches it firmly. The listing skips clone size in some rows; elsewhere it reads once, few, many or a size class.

CDR3nt: TGCAGCGTAGCAGGGACTGCCGGCACAGATACGCAGTATTTT; CDR3aa: CSVAGTAGTDTQYF; abundance: -; d_gene: -; v_gene: TRBV29-1; j_gene: TRBJ2-3
CDR3nt: TGTGCCAGCAGCGCTGGGGACGGAGGCTACGAGCAGTACTTC; CDR3aa: CASSAGDGGYEQYF; abundance: -; d_gene: -; v_gene: TRBV9; j_gene: TRBJ2-7
CDR3nt: TGTGCCAGCAGCTTGCGGCAGGGGGCTGGGAACTACGAGCAGTACTTC; CDR3aa: CASSLRQGAGNYEQYF; abundance: -; d_gene: TRBD1; v_gene: TRBV5-5; j_gene: TRBJ2-7
CDR3nt: TGCGCCAGCAGCCAAGATATGGGGGTAGAGACCCAGTACTTC; CDR3aa: CASSQDMGVETQYF; abundance: -; d_gene: -; v_gene: TRBV4-1; j_gene: TRBJ2-5
CDR3nt: TGTGCCAGCAGCTTAATAAACAGGGATCGTGGCTACACCTTC; CDR3aa: CASSLINRDRGYTF; abundance: few; d_gene: -; v_gene: TRBV5-5; j_gene: TRBJ1-2
CDR3nt: TGTGCCAGCAGCCTTCTAGCGGGGGCAACCTACGAGCAGTACTTC; CDR3aa: CASSLLAGATYEQYF; abundance: -; d_gene: TRBD2; v_gene: TRBV11-2; j_gene: TRBJ2-7
CDR3nt: TGTGCCAGCAGTGGCGGGACTAGCGGGGAACACTACGATGAGCAGTTCTTC; CDR3aa: CASSGGTSGEHYDEQFF; abundance: -; d_gene: TRBD2; v_gene: TRBV12-3/TRBV12-4; j_gene: TRBJ2-1
CDR3nt: TGTGCCAGCAGCTTATCATCAGTTTCTGGGGCCAACGTCCTGACTTTC; CDR3aa: CASSLSSVSGANVLTF; abundance: -; d_gene: -; v_gene: TRBV7-9; j_gene: TRBJ2-6
CDR3nt: TGTGCCAGCACTTCCCCTAGGGGCAGCCCGTCTAACTATGGCTACACCTTC; CDR3aa: CASTSPRGSPSNYGYTF; abundance: -; d_gene: -; v_gene: TRBV7-9; j_gene: TRBJ1-2
CDR3nt: TGTGCCAGCAGCTTAGTAGGACTACCCACAGATACGCAGTATTTT; CDR3aa: CASSLVGLPTDTQYF; abundance: -; d_gene: -; v_gene: TRBV11-2; j_gene: TRBJ2-3